This TCR beta chain originates from a study of CD8 T cells in Susac syndrome. There are 13 residues in the CDR3. Trimming at V came to 6 bases and at J to 6 bases, leaving 5 bases not matched to a gene. The V gene's germline CDR1 is SNHLY and CDR2 FYNNEI. RNA in amounts of roughly 0.5 to 1 ug was reverse transcribed with random hexamers. TCRdb ran MiXCR on the immunoSEQ multiplex PCR reads and lists one entry per CDR3 protein. The sample has 95,000 or so distinct CDR3 sequences; 85% to 95% are singletons. This clonotype was obtained from a human donor in good health. Material for sequencing was CD8+ T cells from PBMCs. The chain has TRBV2 and TRBJ2-3, with 8 bases aligning to TRBD1. The CDR3 DNA is TGTGCCAGCAGCCCGACAGGGGATGATACGCAGTATTTT. This codes for CASSPTGDDTQYF.